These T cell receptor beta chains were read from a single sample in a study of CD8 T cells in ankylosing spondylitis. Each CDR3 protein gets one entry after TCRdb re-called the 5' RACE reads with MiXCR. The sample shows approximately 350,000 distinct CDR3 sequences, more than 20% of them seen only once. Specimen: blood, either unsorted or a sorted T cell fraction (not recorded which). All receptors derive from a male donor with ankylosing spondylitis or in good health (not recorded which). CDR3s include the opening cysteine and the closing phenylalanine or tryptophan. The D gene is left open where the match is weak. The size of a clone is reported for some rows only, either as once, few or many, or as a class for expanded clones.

cdr3_aa: CASSFLAGDSTDTQYF
cdr3_nt: TGCGCCAGCAGCTTTCTAGCGGGGGATAGCACAGATACGCAGTATTTT
d_call: TRBD2
v_call: TRBV4-1
clone_size: NA
j_call: TRBJ2-3

cdr3_aa: CSASGDRPYEQYF
cdr3_nt: TGCAGTGCTAGCGGGGACCGCCCCTACGAGCAGTACTTC
d_call: NA
v_call: TRBV20-1
clone_size: few
j_call: TRBJ2-7

cdr3_aa: CASSLEAGPQETQYF
cdr3_nt: TGTGCCAGCAGTTTAGAGGCAGGGCCACAAGAGACCCAGTACTTC
d_call: NA
v_call: TRBV28
clone_size: few
j_call: TRBJ2-5

cdr3_aa: CASSANSYNEQFF
cdr3_nt: TGTGCCAGCAGCGCAAACTCCTACAATGAGCAGTTCTTC
d_call: NA
v_call: TRBV11-2
clone_size: few
j_call: TRBJ2-1

cdr3_aa: CASTPGDSNSPLHF
cdr3_nt: TGTGCCAGTACCCCGGGGGACAGCAATTCACCCCTCCACTTT
d_call: TRBD1
v_call: TRBV19
clone_size: NA
j_call: TRBJ1-6

cdr3_aa: CASRPRDGQFYEQYF
cdr3_nt: TGTGCCAGCCGCCCTAGAGATGGACAATTCTACGAGCAGTACTTC
d_call: NA
v_call: TRBV4-2
clone_size: few
j_call: TRBJ2-7

cdr3_aa: CASRSPGPWGNEQFF
cdr3_nt: TGTGCCAGCAGGAGTCCGGGCCCATGGGGAAATGAGCAGTTCTTC
d_call: NA
v_call: TRBV12-3/TRBV12-4
clone_size: few
j_call: TRBJ2-1

cdr3_aa: CASVHSGLSSTDTQYF
cdr3_nt: TGTGCCAGCGTTCATTCTGGACTCTCTAGCACAGATACGCAGTATTTT
d_call: NA
v_call: TRBV28
clone_size: few
j_call: TRBJ2-3

cdr3_aa: CASSEVRLPEAFF
cdr3_nt: TGTGCCAGCAGTGAAGTGAGGCTCCCCGAAGCTTTCTTT
d_call: NA
v_call: TRBV2
clone_size: NA
j_call: TRBJ1-1

cdr3_aa: CASSLYSSGALTYEQYF
cdr3_nt: TGTGCCAGCAGCTTATATAGTAGCGGGGCCTTAACCTACGAGCAGTACTTC
d_call: TRBD2
v_call: TRBV7-8
clone_size: NA
j_call: TRBJ2-7

cdr3_aa: CASSQVGAMVSYEQYF
cdr3_nt: TGCGCCAGCAGCCAAGTAGGAGCGATGGTTAGCTACGAGCAGTACTTC
d_call: NA
v_call: TRBV4-1
clone_size: NA
j_call: TRBJ2-7

cdr3_aa: CAIGDLGGQETQYF
cdr3_nt: TGTGCCATCGGGGACTTAGGCGGGCAAGAGACCCAGTACTTC
d_call: NA
v_call: TRBV10-3
clone_size: NA
j_call: TRBJ2-5

cdr3_aa: CASRPTRTEPGANVLTF
cdr3_nt: TGTGCCAGCAGACCTACCAGGACAGAGCCTGGGGCCAACGTCCTGACTTTC
d_call: NA
v_call: TRBV7-9
clone_size: NA
j_call: TRBJ2-6

cdr3_aa: CASSTCVGGGNTEAFF
cdr3_nt: NA
d_call: NA
v_call: TRBV21-1
clone_size: NA
j_call: TRBJ1-1

cdr3_aa: CASSFRTGGRNEQFF
cdr3_nt: TGTGCCAGCAGCTTCCGGACAGGGGGTAGGAATGAGCAGTTCTTC
d_call: TRBD1
v_call: TRBV7-9
clone_size: few
j_call: TRBJ2-1

cdr3_aa: CSVEGPGGDLTGTQYF
cdr3_nt: TGCAGCGTTGAAGGTCCGGGGGGGGACCTCACGGGGACGCAGTATTTT
d_call: TRBD2
v_call: TRBV29-1
clone_size: NA
j_call: TRBJ2-3

cdr3_aa: CASMARVNEQFF
cdr3_nt: TGTGCCAGCATGGCCCGGGTCAATGAGCAGTTCTTC
d_call: NA
v_call: TRBV12-3/TRBV12-4
clone_size: few
j_call: TRBJ2-1

cdr3_aa: CATSPGSGLHQETQYF
cdr3_nt: TGTGCCACCAGCCCAGGCTCGGGACTACATCAAGAGACCCAGTACTTC
d_call: TRBD2
v_call: TRBV15
clone_size: few
j_call: TRBJ2-5

cdr3_aa: CASSTGDEQYF
cdr3_nt: TGTGCCAGCAGCACAGGGGACGAGCAGTACTTC
d_call: TRBD1
v_call: TRBV28
clone_size: many
j_call: TRBJ2-7

cdr3_aa: CASSLSGLGVDGELFF
cdr3_nt: TGTGCCAGCAGCTTATCAGGATTAGGGGTTGACGGGGAGCTGTTTTTT
d_call: NA
v_call: TRBV11-2
clone_size: few
j_call: TRBJ2-2

cdr3_aa: CASSFGQGIAYEQYF
cdr3_nt: TGTGCCAGCAGCTTCGGACAGGGGATCGCCTACGAGCAGTACTTC
d_call: TRBD1
v_call: TRBV28
clone_size: NA
j_call: TRBJ2-7

cdr3_aa: CASRLAGYGYTF
cdr3_nt: TGTGCCAGCAGACTAGCGGGGTATGGCTACACCTTC
d_call: NA
v_call: TRBV7-9
clone_size: NA
j_call: TRBJ1-2

cdr3_aa: CASSPGHSVTNVLTF
cdr3_nt: TGCGCCAGCAGCCCCGGACATTCTGTCACCAACGTCCTGACTTTC
d_call: NA
v_call: TRBV5-1
clone_size: NA
j_call: TRBJ2-6

cdr3_aa: CASSEDRGLTYEQYF
cdr3_nt: TGTGCCAGCAGCGAGGACAGGGGGCTTACCTACGAGCAGTACTTC
d_call: TRBD1
v_call: TRBV11-2
clone_size: few
j_call: TRBJ2-7

cdr3_aa: CASSGWERDRVAGEQFF
cdr3_nt: TGTGCCAGCAGTGGGTGGGAAAGGGACAGGGTCGCAGGCGAGCAGTTCTTC
d_call: TRBD1
v_call: TRBV2
clone_size: NA
j_call: TRBJ2-1

cdr3_aa: CSARVRDVELNTEAFF
cdr3_nt: TGCAGTGCTAGAGTACGCGATGTCGAACTGAACACTGAAGCTTTCTTT
d_call: NA
v_call: TRBV20-1
clone_size: NA
j_call: TRBJ1-1

cdr3_aa: CASSQDRPQGNNEQFF
cdr3_nt: TGTGCCAGCAGCCAAGATAGGCCACAGGGAAACAATGAGCAGTTCTTC
d_call: NA
v_call: TRBV4-2
clone_size: few
j_call: TRBJ2-1

cdr3_aa: CASRGGGLNEQYF
cdr3_nt: TGTGCCAGCCGGGGGGGGGGCCTCAACGAGCAGTACTTC
d_call: TRBD2
v_call: TRBV6-1
clone_size: few
j_call: TRBJ2-7

cdr3_aa: CASSFLSYEQYF
cdr3_nt: TGTGCCAGCAGCTTTTTGTCCTACGAGCAGTACTTC
d_call: NA
v_call: TRBV7-9
clone_size: many
j_call: TRBJ2-7

cdr3_aa: CASSWAPGLSYNEQFF
cdr3_nt: TGTGCCAGCAGCTGGGCGCCGGGACTTTCCTACAATGAGCAGTTCTTC
d_call: NA
v_call: TRBV7-9
clone_size: few
j_call: TRBJ2-1

cdr3_aa: CSARATGGSYNEQFF
cdr3_nt: TGCAGTGCTAGAGCGACAGGGGGTTCCTACAATGAGCAGTTCTTC
d_call: TRBD1
v_call: TRBV20-1
clone_size: few
j_call: TRBJ2-1

cdr3_aa: CASSSQGKAFF
cdr3_nt: TGCGCCAGCAGCTCACAGGGCAAAGCTTTCTTT
d_call: NA
v_call: TRBV5-1
clone_size: NA
j_call: TRBJ1-1

cdr3_aa: CASSSARRSDEQFF
cdr3_nt: TGTGCCAGCAGTTCCGCTAGGCGGAGCGATGAGCAGTTCTTC
d_call: NA
v_call: TRBV12-3/TRBV12-4
clone_size: few
j_call: TRBJ2-1

cdr3_aa: CASSLREDEQYF
cdr3_nt: TGTGCCAGCAGCTTAAGGGAGGACGAGCAGTACTTC
d_call: NA
v_call: TRBV13
clone_size: many
j_call: TRBJ2-7

cdr3_aa: CASSGQDREADTQYF
cdr3_nt: TGTGCCAGCAGTGGCCAGGACAGGGAAGCAGATACGCAGTATTTT
d_call: TRBD1
v_call: TRBV25-1
clone_size: NA
j_call: TRBJ2-3

cdr3_aa: CASSRAGKTSYEQYF
cdr3_nt: TGTGCCAGCAGTCGTGCGGGGAAAACCTCCTACGAGCAGTACTTC
d_call: NA
v_call: TRBV12-3/TRBV12-4
clone_size: few
j_call: TRBJ2-7

cdr3_aa: CASSDRGRGYTEAFF
cdr3_nt: TGTGCCAGCAGTGACAGGGGGCGAGGGTACACTGAAGCTTTCTTT
d_call: TRBD1
v_call: TRBV12-3/TRBV12-4
clone_size: NA
j_call: TRBJ1-1

cdr3_aa: CASRRSTGLTYEQYF
cdr3_nt: TGTGCCAGCAGGCGAAGCACCGGACTTACCTACGAGCAGTACTTC
d_call: NA
v_call: TRBV7-9
clone_size: NA
j_call: TRBJ2-7

cdr3_aa: CSASRGRGLDTQYF
cdr3_nt: TGCAGTGCTAGTAGGGGGCGCGGGTTAGATACGCAGTATTTT
d_call: TRBD1
v_call: TRBV20-1
clone_size: few
j_call: TRBJ2-3

cdr3_aa: CASRPGSYSYNEQFF
cdr3_nt: TGTGCCAGCAGGCCCGGCTCCTACTCCTACAATGAGCAGTTCTTC
d_call: NA
v_call: TRBV12-3/TRBV12-4
clone_size: few
j_call: TRBJ2-1

cdr3_aa: CASSAELAHNEQFF
cdr3_nt: TGTGCCAGCAGCGCAGAACTAGCGCACAATGAGCAGTTCTTC
d_call: TRBD2
v_call: TRBV9
clone_size: NA
j_call: TRBJ2-1

cdr3_aa: CASSPSGGTSYEQYF
cdr3_nt: TGTGCCAGCAGTCCTTCGGGGGGAACGTCCTACGAGCAGTACTTC
d_call: TRBD2
v_call: TRBV12-3/TRBV12-4
clone_size: NA
j_call: TRBJ2-7

cdr3_aa: CASSPFIRANTGELFF
cdr3_nt: TGTGCCAGCAGCCCCTTTATCAGGGCCAACACCGGGGAGCTGTTTTTT
d_call: NA
v_call: TRBV6-1
clone_size: NA
j_call: TRBJ2-2

cdr3_aa: CASSSRGGKLFF
cdr3_nt: TGTGCCAGCAGTTCCAGGGGGGGAAAACTGTTTTTT
d_call: TRBD1
v_call: TRBV27
clone_size: NA
j_call: TRBJ1-4

cdr3_aa: CASSWGQIYEQYF
cdr3_nt: TGTGCCAGCAGCTGGGGACAGATCTACGAGCAGTACTTC
d_call: TRBD1
v_call: TRBV5-5
clone_size: NA
j_call: TRBJ2-7

cdr3_aa: CSVVPPGLYGYTF
cdr3_nt: TGCAGCGTTGTACCTCCGGGACTCTATGGCTACACCTTC
d_call: NA
v_call: TRBV29-1
clone_size: few
j_call: TRBJ1-2

cdr3_aa: CASSFPGGSYEQYF
cdr3_nt: TGTGCCAGCAGTTTCCCAGGGGGCTCCTACGAGCAGTACTTC
d_call: TRBD1
v_call: TRBV12-3/TRBV12-4
clone_size: NA
j_call: TRBJ2-7

cdr3_aa: CATQDRGKAGELFF
cdr3_nt: TGTGCCACCCAAGACAGGGGGAAGGCCGGGGAGCTGTTTTTT
d_call: TRBD1
v_call: TRBV15
clone_size: NA
j_call: TRBJ2-2

cdr3_aa: CASGRAASGNTIYF
cdr3_nt: TGTGCCAGCGGCAGGGCGGCCTCTGGAAACACCATATATTTT
d_call: NA
v_call: TRBV7-2
clone_size: NA
j_call: TRBJ1-3

cdr3_aa: CASSSGGALGETQYF
cdr3_nt: TGTGCCAGCAGTTCCGGCGGGGCCCTGGGAGAGACCCAGTACTTC
d_call: NA
v_call: TRBV6-5
clone_size: few
j_call: TRBJ2-5

cdr3_aa: CASSEEDRGGETQYF
cdr3_nt: TGTGCCAGCAGTGAGGAAGACAGGGGAGGAGAGACCCAGTACTTC
d_call: TRBD1
v_call: TRBV25-1
clone_size: few
j_call: TRBJ2-5

cdr3_aa: CASSFGSGLDPYGQYF
cdr3_nt: TGTGCCAGCAGCTTTGGCTCCGGACTAGATCCCTACGGGCAGTACTTC
d_call: TRBD2
v_call: TRBV5-6
clone_size: NA
j_call: TRBJ2-7

cdr3_aa: CASSQRQGNQETQYF
cdr3_nt: TGTGCCAGCAGCCAGAGACAGGGAAACCAAGAGACCCAGTACTTC
d_call: TRBD1
v_call: TRBV9
clone_size: NA
j_call: TRBJ2-5

cdr3_aa: CASSLAIGGGETQYF
cdr3_nt: TGTGCCAGCAGTTTGGCGATCGGGGGAGGGGAGACCCAGTACTTC
d_call: TRBD2
v_call: TRBV12-3/TRBV12-4
clone_size: NA
j_call: TRBJ2-5

cdr3_aa: CASRTWTGDTEAFF
cdr3_nt: TGTGCCAGCAGGACATGGACAGGGGACACTGAAGCTTTCTTT
d_call: TRBD1
v_call: TRBV7-8
clone_size: NA
j_call: TRBJ1-1

cdr3_aa: CASSLGSHGDSLETQYF
cdr3_nt: TGTGCCAGCAGTTTAGGCTCGCACGGGGACAGTCTGGAGACCCAGTACTTC
d_call: TRBD1
v_call: TRBV12-3/TRBV12-4
clone_size: NA
j_call: TRBJ2-5

cdr3_aa: CSVDGVVGESSYNEQFF
cdr3_nt: TGCAGCGTTGACGGGGTAGTCGGGGAGAGCTCCTACAATGAGCAGTTCTTC
d_call: NA
v_call: TRBV29-1
clone_size: NA
j_call: TRBJ2-1